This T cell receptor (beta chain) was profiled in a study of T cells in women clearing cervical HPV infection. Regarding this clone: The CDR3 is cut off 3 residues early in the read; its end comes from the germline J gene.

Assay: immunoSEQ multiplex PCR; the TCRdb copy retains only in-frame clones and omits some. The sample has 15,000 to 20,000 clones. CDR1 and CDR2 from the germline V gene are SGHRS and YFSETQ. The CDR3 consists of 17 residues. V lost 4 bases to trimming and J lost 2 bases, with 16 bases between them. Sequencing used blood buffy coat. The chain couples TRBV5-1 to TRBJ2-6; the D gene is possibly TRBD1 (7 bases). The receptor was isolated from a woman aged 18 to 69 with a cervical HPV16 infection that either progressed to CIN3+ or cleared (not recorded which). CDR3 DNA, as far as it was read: TGCGCCAGCAGCGTCAGACAGGGAGGAACTGGGGCCAACGTC. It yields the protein CASSVRQGGTGANV. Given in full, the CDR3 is CASSVRQGGTGANVLTF.